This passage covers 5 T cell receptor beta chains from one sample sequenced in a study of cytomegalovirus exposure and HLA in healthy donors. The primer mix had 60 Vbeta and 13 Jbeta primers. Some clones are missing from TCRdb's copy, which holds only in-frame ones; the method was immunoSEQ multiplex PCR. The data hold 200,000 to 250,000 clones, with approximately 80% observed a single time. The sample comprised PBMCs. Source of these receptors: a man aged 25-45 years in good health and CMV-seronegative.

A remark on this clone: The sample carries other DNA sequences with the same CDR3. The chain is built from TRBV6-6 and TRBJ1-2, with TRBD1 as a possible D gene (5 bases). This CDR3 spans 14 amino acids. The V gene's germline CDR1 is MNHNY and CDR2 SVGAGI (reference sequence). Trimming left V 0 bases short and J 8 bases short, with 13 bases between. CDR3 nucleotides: TGTGCCAGCAGTTACTCTGAAGGGGCAAGGGGCTACACCTTC. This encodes CASSYSEGARGYTF.

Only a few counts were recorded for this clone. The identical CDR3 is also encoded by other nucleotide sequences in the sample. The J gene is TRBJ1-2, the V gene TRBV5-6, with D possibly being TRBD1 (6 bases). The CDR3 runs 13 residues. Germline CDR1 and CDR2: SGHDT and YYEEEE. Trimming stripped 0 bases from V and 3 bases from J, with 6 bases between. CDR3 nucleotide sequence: TGTGCCAGCAGCTTGGACAGGGACTATGGCTACACCTTC. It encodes CASSLDRDYGYTF. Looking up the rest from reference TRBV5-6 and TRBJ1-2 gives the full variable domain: DAGVTQSPTHLIKTRGQQVTLRCSPKSGHDTVSWYQQALGQGPQFIFQYYEEEERQRGNFPDRFSGHQFPNYSSELNVNALLLGDSALYLCASSLDRDYGYTFGSGTRLTVV.

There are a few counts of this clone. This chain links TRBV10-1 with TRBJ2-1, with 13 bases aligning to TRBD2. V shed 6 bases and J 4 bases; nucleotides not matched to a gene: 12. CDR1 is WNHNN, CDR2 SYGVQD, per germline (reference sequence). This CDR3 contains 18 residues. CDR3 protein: CASSPRGTSGVSYNEQFF. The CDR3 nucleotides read TGCGCCAGCAGCCCTAGAGGGACTAGCGGGGTCTCATACAATGAGCAGTTCTTC.

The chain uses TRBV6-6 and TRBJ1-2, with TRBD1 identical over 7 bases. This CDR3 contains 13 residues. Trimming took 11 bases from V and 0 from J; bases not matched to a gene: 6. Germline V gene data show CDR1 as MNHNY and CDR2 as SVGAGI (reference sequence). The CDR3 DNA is TGTGCCGGATCACAGGGGACTAACTATGGCTACACCTTC. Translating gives CAGSQGTNYGYTF.

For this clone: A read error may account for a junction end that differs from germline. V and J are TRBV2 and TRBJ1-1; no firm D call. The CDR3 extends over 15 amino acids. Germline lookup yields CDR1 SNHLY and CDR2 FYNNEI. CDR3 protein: CAGSWYSRSGTEAFF. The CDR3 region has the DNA TGTGCCGGCAGTTGGTACAGCCGGTCTGGGACTGAAGCTTTCTTT. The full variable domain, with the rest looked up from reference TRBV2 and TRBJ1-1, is EPEVTQTPSHQVTQMGQEVILRCVPISNHLYFYWYRQILGQKVEFLVSFYNNEISEKSEIFDDQFSVERPDGSNFTLKIRSTKLEDSAMYFCAGSWYSRSGTEAFFGQGTRLTVV.